One T cell receptor beta chain is described in this entry. This entry is derived from a study of control samples from healthy donors and cancer patients. Data came from immunoSEQ multiplex PCR; TCRdb stores just in-frame clones and leaves some out. Among approximately 170,000 clones, 88% were seen once, and the ten largest hold around 5%. The receptor was derived from a woman in her 30s in good health. The sequenced material came from blood.

The CDR3 DNA reads as TGTGCCAGTAGTATTACGGTCCAGGTTAATCAGCCCCAGCATTTT. Translating it yields CASSITVQVNQPQHF. The chain uses TRBV19 and TRBJ1-5; no reliable D call. The germline V gene encodes CDR1 LNHDA and CDR2 SQIVND (reference sequence). The CDR3 consists of 15 residues. Trimming took 3 bases from V and 4 from J, leaving 13 bases between them.